This T cell receptor (beta chain) was profiled in a study of a mutant IDH1 vaccine in newly diagnosed glioma. Study as a whole: Vaccine administration was initiated 4-6 weeks following radiotherapy alone, or with temozolomide cycles.

Sample time point: week 23, last vaccination. Vaccine doses each comprised 300 ug of mutant IDH1 20-mer peptide, with topical imiquimod. Assay: immunoSEQ multiplex PCR; the TCRdb copy retains only in-frame clones and omits some. The sample records around 40,000 clones, around 74% being singletons. Remarks on this clone: The antigen is not known.

CDR1 is SGHTA, CDR2 FQGTGA, per germline. There are 15 residues in the CDR3. Trimming stripped 2 bases from V and 4 bases from J, with 11 bases between. This chain connects TRBV7-3 to TRBJ2-2, with D perhaps matching TRBD2 (7 bases). The sequencing here drew on PBMCs, taken from a glioma patient whose treatment included an IDH1 peptide vaccine. The clonotype comes from a man aged 50 to 60 with glioma. The CDR3 nucleotides are TGTGCCAGCAGCTTATGGGGGGGCCTCACCGGGGAGCTGTTTTTT. Protein product: CASSLWGGLTGELFF.